The TCR beta chain under discussion was sequenced for a study of long-term antiretroviral therapy in people with HIV. Study summary: There is a gap of about a decade between the earliest samples and the later 2015 immediate-ART recommendation. Study results and limitations: Despite increasing after ART, diversity remained lower than that of transplant donor controls.

Remarks on this clone: Its antigen is as yet unknown.

Germline V lookup: CDR1 SGHTA, CDR2 FQGTGA. V was clipped by 6 bases and J by 2 bases; unmatched bases: 10. This CDR3 is built from 16 residues. A v3.0 immunoSEQ assay was performed at survey level. The protocol was immunoSEQ multiplex PCR, while the TCRdb copy is restricted to in-frame clones and leaves out a portion. The sample has approximately 14,000 clones; roughly 83% are singletons. DNA was extracted from 1-10 million thawed cryopreserved PBMC. The chain employs TRBV7-3 and TRBJ2-3; 8 bases fit TRBD2. The source was unsorted PBMCs, collected just before starting antiretroviral therapy. The receptor was isolated from a man in his forties or fifties with HIV. As DNA, the CDR3 is TGTGCCAGCAGTCCGTCGGTTAGCGGGGACACAGATACGCAGTATTTT. Translated: CASSPSVSGDTDTQYF.